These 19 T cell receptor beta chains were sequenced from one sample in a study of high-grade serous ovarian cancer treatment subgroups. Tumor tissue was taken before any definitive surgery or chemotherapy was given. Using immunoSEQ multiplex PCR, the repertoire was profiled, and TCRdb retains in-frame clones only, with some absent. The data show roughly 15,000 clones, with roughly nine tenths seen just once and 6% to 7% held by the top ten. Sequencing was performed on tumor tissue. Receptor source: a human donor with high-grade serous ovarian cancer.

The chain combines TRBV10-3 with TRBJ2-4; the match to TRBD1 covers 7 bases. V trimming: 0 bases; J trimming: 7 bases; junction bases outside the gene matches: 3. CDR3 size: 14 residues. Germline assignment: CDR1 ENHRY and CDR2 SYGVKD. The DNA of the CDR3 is TGTGCCATCAGTGAGTCGACACAGGGGAACATTCAGTACTTC. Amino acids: CAISESTQGNIQYF.

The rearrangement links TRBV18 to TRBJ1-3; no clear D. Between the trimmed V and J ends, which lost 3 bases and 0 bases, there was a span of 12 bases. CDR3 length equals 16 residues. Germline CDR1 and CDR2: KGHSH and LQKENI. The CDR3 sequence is CASSPHEAVSGNTIYF. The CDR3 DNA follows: TGTGCCAGCTCACCCCACGAGGCGGTCTCTGGAAACACCATATATTTT.

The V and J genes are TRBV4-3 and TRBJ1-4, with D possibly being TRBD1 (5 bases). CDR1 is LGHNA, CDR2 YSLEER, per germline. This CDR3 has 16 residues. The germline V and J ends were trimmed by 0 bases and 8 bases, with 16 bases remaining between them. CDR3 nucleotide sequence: TGCGCCAGCAGCCAAGATTTACGGGGCGTATACGAAAAACTGTTTTTT. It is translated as CASSQDLRGVYEKLFF.

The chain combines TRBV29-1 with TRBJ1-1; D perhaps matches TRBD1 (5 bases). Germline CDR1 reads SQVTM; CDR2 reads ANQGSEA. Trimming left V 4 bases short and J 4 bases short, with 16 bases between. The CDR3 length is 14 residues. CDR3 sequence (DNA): TGCAGCGTTGTGGTCCTCAGGGATCTCACTGAAGCTTTCTTT. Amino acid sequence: CSVVVLRDLTEAFF. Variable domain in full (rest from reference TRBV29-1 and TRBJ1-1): SAVISQKPSRDICQRGTSLTIQCQVDSQVTMMFWYRQQPGQSLTLIATANQGSEATYESGFVIDKFPISRPNLTFSTLTVSNMSPEDSSIYLCSVVVLRDLTEAFFGQGTRLTVV.

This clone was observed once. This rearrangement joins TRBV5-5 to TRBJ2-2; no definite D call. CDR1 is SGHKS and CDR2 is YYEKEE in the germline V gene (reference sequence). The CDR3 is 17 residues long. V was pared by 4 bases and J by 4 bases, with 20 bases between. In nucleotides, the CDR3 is TGTGCCAGCAGCCATCAACAAGGGCACCCCTTCACCGGGGAGCTGTTTTTT. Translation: CASSHQQGHPFTGELFF.

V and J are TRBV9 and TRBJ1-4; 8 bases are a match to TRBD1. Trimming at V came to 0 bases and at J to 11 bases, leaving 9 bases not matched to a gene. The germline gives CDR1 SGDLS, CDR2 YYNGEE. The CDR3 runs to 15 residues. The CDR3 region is CASSVGPLTGAKLFF. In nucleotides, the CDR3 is TGTGCCAGCAGCGTAGGACCCCTGACAGGGGCGAAACTGTTTTTT.

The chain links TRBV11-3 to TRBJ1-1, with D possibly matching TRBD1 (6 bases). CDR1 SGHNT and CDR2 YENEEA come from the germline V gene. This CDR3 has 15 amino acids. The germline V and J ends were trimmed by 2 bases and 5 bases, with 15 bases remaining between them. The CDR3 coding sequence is TGTGCCAGCAGCTTACGGCGGGGGCAAGGAACTGAAGCTTTCTTT. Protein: CASSLRRGQGTEAFF. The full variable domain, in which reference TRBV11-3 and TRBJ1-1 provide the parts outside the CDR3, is EAGVVQSPRYKIIEKKQPVAFWCNPISGHNTLYWYLQNLGQGPELLIRYENEEAVDDSQLPKDRFSAERLKGVDSTLKIQPAELGDSAVYLCASSLRRGQGTEAFFGQGTRLTVV.

The CDR3 coding sequence is TGTGCCAGCAGCAAGGACAGCATTCGAAATAATTCACCCCTCCACTTT. It encodes CASSKDSIRNNSPLHF. The rearrangement uses TRBV7-2 and TRBJ1-6; TRBD1 is a possible D gene (6 bases). The germline V and J ends were trimmed by 5 bases and 5 bases, with 16 bases remaining between them. Germline CDR1 reads SGHTA; CDR2 reads FQGNSA. The CDR3 extends over 16 amino acids.

CDR3 nucleotide sequence: TGTGCCAGCAGACCTTATACAGGGGGTAAGAACGAGCAGTACTTC. Its protein product is CASRPYTGGKNEQYF. The V and J genes are TRBV27 and TRBJ2-7; 8 bases agree with TRBD1. CDR1 and CDR2 from the germline V gene are MNHEY and SMNVEV (reference sequence). The CDR3 consists of 15 residues. Unmatched junction bases numbered 12, after V lost 6 bases and J lost 5 bases.

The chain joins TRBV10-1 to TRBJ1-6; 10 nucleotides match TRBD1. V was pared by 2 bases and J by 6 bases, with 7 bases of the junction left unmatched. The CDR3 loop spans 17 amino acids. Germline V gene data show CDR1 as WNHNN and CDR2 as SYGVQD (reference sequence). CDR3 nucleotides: TGCGCCAGCAGTGAGCCGACGACAGGGGGCCCTAATTCACCCCTCCACTTT. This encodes CASSEPTTGGPNSPLHF.

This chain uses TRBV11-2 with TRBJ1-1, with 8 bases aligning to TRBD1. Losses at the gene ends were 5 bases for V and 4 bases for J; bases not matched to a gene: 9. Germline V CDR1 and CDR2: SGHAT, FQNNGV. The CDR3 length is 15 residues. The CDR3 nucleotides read TGTGCCAGCAGCCTTACAGGGGGAAGGGGCACTGAAGCTTTCTTT. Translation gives CASSLTGGRGTEAFF.

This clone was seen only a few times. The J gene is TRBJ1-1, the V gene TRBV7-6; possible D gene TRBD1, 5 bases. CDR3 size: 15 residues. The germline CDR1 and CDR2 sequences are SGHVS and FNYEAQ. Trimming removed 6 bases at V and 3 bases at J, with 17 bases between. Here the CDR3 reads CASSSRDGRDTEAFF. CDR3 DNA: TGTGCCAGCAGTTCCCGAGACGGCAGGGACACTGAAGCTTTCTTT.

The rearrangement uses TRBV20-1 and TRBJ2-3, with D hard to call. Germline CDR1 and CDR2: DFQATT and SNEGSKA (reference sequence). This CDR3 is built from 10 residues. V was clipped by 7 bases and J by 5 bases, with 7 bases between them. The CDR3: CSGLGDTQYF. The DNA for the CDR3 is TGCAGTGGGCTGGGAGATACGCAGTATTTT.

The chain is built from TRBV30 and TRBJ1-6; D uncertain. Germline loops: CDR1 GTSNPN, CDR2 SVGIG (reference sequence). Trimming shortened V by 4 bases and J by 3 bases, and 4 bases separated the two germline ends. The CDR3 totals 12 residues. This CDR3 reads CAWTVYNSPLHF. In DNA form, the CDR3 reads TGTGCCTGGACCGTCTATAATTCACCCCTCCACTTT.

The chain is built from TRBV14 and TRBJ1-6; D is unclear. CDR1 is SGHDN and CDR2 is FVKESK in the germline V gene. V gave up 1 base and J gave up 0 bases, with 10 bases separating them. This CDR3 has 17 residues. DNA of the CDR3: TGTGCCAGCAGCCAAGCTGCTGGGTCCTCCTATAATTCACCCCTCCACTTT. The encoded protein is CASSQAAGSSYNSPLHF.

The CDR3 spells CASSELMANEKLFF. The CDR3 DNA reads TGTGCCAGCAGCGAACTGATGGCTAATGAAAAACTGTTTTTT. V gene TRBV6-1 combines with J gene TRBJ1-4; D not resolved. Trimming removed 6 bases from V and 3 bases from J, with 11 bases in between. CDR3 size: 14 residues. Germline CDR1 reads MNHNS; CDR2 reads SASEGT.

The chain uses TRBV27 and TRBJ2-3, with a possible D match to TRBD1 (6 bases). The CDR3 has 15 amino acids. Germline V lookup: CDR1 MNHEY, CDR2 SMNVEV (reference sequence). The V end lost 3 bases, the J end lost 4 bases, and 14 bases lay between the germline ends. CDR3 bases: TGTGCCAGCAGTTTGGACAGATCCAGCGCAGATACGCAGTATTTT. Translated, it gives CASSLDRSSADTQYF.

The CDR3 coding sequence is TGTGCCAGCAGCCCCTACGGGACAGTGAACACTGAAGCTTTCTTT. It is translated as CASSPYGTVNTEAFF. This chain uses TRBV6-5 with TRBJ1-1, with 7 bases identical to TRBD1. With 6 bases clipped from V and 0 bases from J, the junction kept 7 bases outside the gene matches. This CDR3 region has 15 residues. Germline V gene lookup returns CDR1 MNHEY and CDR2 SVGAGI.

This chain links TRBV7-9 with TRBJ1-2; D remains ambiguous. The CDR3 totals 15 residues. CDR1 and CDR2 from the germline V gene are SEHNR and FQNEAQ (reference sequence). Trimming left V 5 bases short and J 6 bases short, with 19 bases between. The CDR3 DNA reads TGTGCCAGCAGCCCCCTCTCCGACCTTTGGGATGGCTACACCTTC. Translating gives CASSPLSDLWDGYTF.